What follows are 20 T cell receptor beta chains derived from one specimen sequenced in a study of blood T cell repertoires in COVID-19. Sequencing was performed with immunoSEQ multiplex PCR; in TCRdb, only in-frame clones are kept and a portion is missing. The sample includes around 150,000 clones, about 74% of them seen just once. Sequenced: peripheral blood. The receptors here all came from a man aged 60 to 69 with acute or convalescent COVID-19.

The V gene is TRBV6-5, the J gene TRBJ1-2; no clear D gene. Germline CDR1 and CDR2: MNHEY and SVGAGI. V gave up 2 bases and J gave up 8 bases, with 12 bases separating them. The CDR3 is 13 residues long. CDR3 DNA sequence: TGTGCCAGCAGTTACGGCTCCCGTGGCGGCTACACCTTC. Translating gives CASSYGSRGGYTF.

The chain links TRBV5-5 to TRBJ1-2; 8 positions agree with TRBD1. From germline, CDR1 is SGHKS and CDR2 YYEKEE (reference sequence). This CDR3 has 14 residues. J gave up 3 bases and V 4 bases, and 5 bases lay outside the gene matches. As DNA, the CDR3 is TGTGCCAGCAGCCCGACAGGGGCCTACTATGGCTACACCTTC. Translation: CASSPTGAYYGYTF. Together with reference TRBV5-5 and TRBJ1-2, the CDR3 gives the full variable domain: DAGVTQSPTHLIKTRGQQVTLRCSPISGHKSVSWYQQVLGQGPQFIFQYYEKEERGRGNFPDRFSARQFPNYSSELNVNALLLGDSALYLCASSPTGAYYGYTFGSGTRLTVV.

This clone was found a few times. The chain couples TRBV7-2 to TRBJ1-6; D gene uncertain. The CDR3 loop spans 17 amino acids. Trimming removed 1 base at V and 6 bases at J, with 16 bases between. The V gene's germline CDR1 is SGHTA and CDR2 FQGNSA. The CDR3 DNA reads as TGTGCCAGCAGCTTAGAATTCTCGACCGCGGGTAATTCACCCCTCCACTTT. Amino acids: CASSLEFSTAGNSPLHF.

This clone appeared a few times. The V gene is TRBV27, the J gene TRBJ1-1; maybe TRBD1 (6 bases). The CDR3 contains 14 residues. Trimming left V 5 bases short and J 4 bases short, with 14 bases between. Germline values: CDR1 MNHEY, CDR2 SMNVEV (reference sequence). CDR3 coding DNA: TGTGCCAGCAGTACCCAGGGGTTAAGCACTGAAGCTTTCTTT. This codes for CASSTQGLSTEAFF.

This clone was seen a single time. V usage is TRBV15 and J usage is TRBJ2-5; D may be TRBD2 (7 bases). CDR3 length: 15 residues. Trimming took off 0 bases at V and 5 bases at J, with 13 bases between the two ends. In germline, CDR1 is LNHNV, CDR2 YYDKDF (reference sequence). The CDR3 protein is CATSREGGPEETQYF. In DNA form, the CDR3 reads TGTGCCACCAGCAGAGAGGGGGGGCCGGAGGAGACCCAGTACTTC.

The CDR3 bases are TGTGCCAGCAGCGTAGGACAGGGTGAGGACAATCAGCCCCAGCATTTT. Translation: CASSVGQGEDNQPQHF. The J gene is TRBJ1-5, the V gene TRBV9, with 7 bases matching TRBD1. The CDR3 covers 16 residues. Germline CDR1 and CDR2: SGDLS and YYNGEE. J gave up 3 bases and V 0 bases, and 6 bases lay outside the gene matches.

The chain combines TRBV7-9 with TRBJ1-5; D call uncertain. The CDR3 extends over 12 amino acids. Trimming removed 11 bases from V and 3 bases from J, with 11 bases in between. From germline, CDR1 is SEHNR and CDR2 FQNEAQ (reference sequence). Here the CDR3 reads CAGGNYNQPQHF. In nucleotides, the CDR3 is TGTGCCGGAGGAAACTACAATCAGCCCCAGCATTTT.

In the case of this clone: One junction end does not reproduce the germline sequence, and a read error may be involved. V is TRBV7-7 and J is TRBJ2-7; D might be TRBD2 (6 bases). The germline CDR1 and CDR2 sequences are SSHAT and FNYEAQ (reference sequence). The CDR3 extends over 15 amino acids. The CDR3 reads CASSLGFGGAYEQYF. The CDR3 DNA reads as TGTGCTAGCAGCTTAGGATTTGGAGGGGCCTACGAGCAGTACTTC.

The CDR3 spells CASSLGSTGTGANVLTF. The CDR3 region has the DNA TGTGCCAGCAGCTTAGGATCCACAGGGACTGGGGCCAACGTCCTGACTTTC. The gene calls are TRBV11-2 and TRBJ2-6; tentative D call: TRBD1 (6 bases). The CDR3 contains 17 residues. Trimming stripped 1 base from V and 2 bases from J, with 12 bases between. Looked up from germline, CDR1 is SGHAT and CDR2 is FQNNGV. Full variable domain (rest looked up from reference TRBV11-2 and TRBJ2-6): EAGVAQSPRYKIIEKRQSVAFWCNPISGHATLYWYQQILGQGPKLLIQFQNNGVVDDSQLPKDRFSAERLKGVDSTLKIQPAKLEDSAVYLCASSLGSTGTGANVLTFGAGSRLTVL.

V and J are TRBV12-3 or TRBV12-4 and TRBJ1-2; the D gene is possibly TRBD1 (5 bases). Trimming cost V 8 bases and J 4 bases, with 14 bases left between them. CDR3 length: 13 residues. Here the CDR3 DNA reads TGTGCCAGCTCGCAGGGAGGGAGCTATGGCTACACCTTC. Encoded protein: CASSQGGSYGYTF.

The chain carries TRBV30 and TRBJ2-5; D is uncertain. Germline loops: CDR1 GTSNPN, CDR2 SVGIG (reference sequence). The CDR3 extends over 14 amino acids. Trimming removed 3 bases from V and 1 base from J, with 12 bases in between. CDR3 region: CAWRGLRGQETQYF. For the CDR3, the DNA is TGTGCCTGGAGAGGTTTGCGAGGCCAAGAGACCCAGTACTTC.

This clone was seen only a few times. The gene calls are TRBV12-3 or TRBV12-4 and TRBJ1-1; tentatively, D is TRBD1 (6 bases). CDR3 length: 11 amino acids. Trimming stripped 4 bases from V and 10 bases from J, with 10 bases between. For the CDR3, the DNA is TGTGCCAGCAGTTCAGGGGTTGGAGCTTTCTTT. Amino acid sequence: CASSSGVGAFF.

This chain joins TRBV4-1 and TRBJ1-1; D call uncertain. The CDR3 consists of 16 residues. Germline assignment: CDR1 MGHRA and CDR2 YSYEKL. The V gene lost 0 bases and the J gene lost 2 bases, with 13 bases spanning the gap. CDR3 bases: TGCGCCAGCAGCCAAGATAAGACAAGATTAAACACTGAAGCTTTCTTT. This codes for CASSQDKTRLNTEAFF.

The chain joins TRBV10-3 to TRBJ2-3, with 9 bases identical to TRBD2. V shed 0 bases and J 0 bases; nucleotides not matched to a gene: 1. This CDR3 has 16 residues. The germline V gene encodes CDR1 ENHRY and CDR2 SYGVKD. CDR3 sequence (DNA): TGTGCCATCAGTGAGTCGAGCGGGGGGAGCACAGATACGCAGTATTTT. This sequence encodes CAISESSGGSTDTQYF.

This rearrangement joins TRBV19 to TRBJ2-7; 9 positions match TRBD1. Germline loops: CDR1 LNHDA, CDR2 SQIVND (reference sequence). V gave up 3 bases and J gave up 1 base; unmatched junction bases: 7. The length of the CDR3 is 16 residues. CDR3 sequence: CASSMISGTGSYEQYF. In DNA, the CDR3 is TGTGCCAGTAGTATGATCTCCGGGACAGGGTCCTACGAGCAGTACTTC.

The chain recombines TRBV5-6 with TRBJ2-1; no reliable D call. V lost 3 bases to trimming and J lost 4 bases, with 14 bases between them. Germline V CDR1 and CDR2: SGHDT, YYEEEE. CDR3 size: 15 residues. The DNA for the CDR3 is TGTGCCAGCAGCTCGGAACAGATAATTTACAATGAGCAGTTCTTC. It codes for CASSSEQIIYNEQFF.

The chain carries TRBV9 and TRBJ1-3; no definite D call. Deletions cut 4 bases from V and 0 bases from J, with 8 bases between. Germline-derived CDR1 and CDR2 are SGDLS and YYNGEE. This CDR3 has 14 amino acids. CDR3 sequence reads: CASSITASGNTIYF. The CDR3 DNA is TGTGCCAGCAGCATCACAGCCTCTGGAAACACCATATATTTT.

The genes are TRBV11-2 and TRBJ2-7; TRBD1 agrees at 7 bases. V was clipped by 6 bases and J by 1 base; unmatched bases: 9. CDR1 SGHAT and CDR2 FQNNGV come from the germline V gene. The CDR3 runs 15 residues. The CDR3 DNA sequence: TGTGCCAGCAGGCGCCCCGGCAGGGGGTCCTACGAGCAGTACTTC. This encodes CASRRPGRGSYEQYF.

The chain couples TRBV5-8 to TRBJ2-7, with a tentative D call TRBD1 (5 bases). The V end was cut by 5 bases, the J end by 0 bases, with 15 bases between. Germline CDR1 SGHTS, CDR2 YDEGEE. CDR3 length: 15 residues. Here the CDR3 DNA reads TGTGCCAGCAGGCCCGGTCTGACAGTCTCCTACGAGCAGTACTTC. Its translation: CASRPGLTVSYEQYF.

The chain uses TRBV27 and TRBJ1-1; D unclear. The V gene lost 6 bases and the J gene lost 6 bases, with 11 bases spanning the gap. Germline V gene data show CDR1 as MNHEY and CDR2 as SMNVEV (reference sequence). This CDR3 is 12 amino acids long. The CDR3 spells CASRQREAEAFF. The CDR3 DNA reads TGTGCCAGCAGGCAAAGGGAGGCTGAAGCTTTCTTT.